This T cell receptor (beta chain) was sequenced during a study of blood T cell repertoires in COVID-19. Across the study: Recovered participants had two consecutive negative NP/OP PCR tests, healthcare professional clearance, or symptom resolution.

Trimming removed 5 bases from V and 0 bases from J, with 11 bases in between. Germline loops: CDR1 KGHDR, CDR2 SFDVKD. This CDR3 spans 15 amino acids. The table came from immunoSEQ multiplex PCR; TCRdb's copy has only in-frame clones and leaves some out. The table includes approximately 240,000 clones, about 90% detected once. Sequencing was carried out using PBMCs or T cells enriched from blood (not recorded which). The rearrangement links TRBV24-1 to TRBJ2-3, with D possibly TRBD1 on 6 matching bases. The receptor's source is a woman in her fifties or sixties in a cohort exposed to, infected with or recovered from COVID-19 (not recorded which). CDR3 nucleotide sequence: TGTGCCACCAGTGGGGGGACACTCAGCACAGATACGCAGTATTTT. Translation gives CATSGGTLSTDTQYF.